This T cell receptor (beta chain) was captured by sequencing in a study of shared clonotypes between healthy human individuals. Turning to the study itself: Donors had three CD4 naive, three CD4 memory, two CD8 naive and one CD8 memory plate apiece.

Germline CDR1 and CDR2: LNHDA and SQIVND (reference sequence). Trimming stripped 3 bases from V and 1 base from J, with 6 bases between. The CDR3 extends over 14 amino acids. All donors were Caucasian adults living in Nashville, Tennessee. The repertoire was sequenced with immunoSEQ multiplex PCR; TCRdb's copy has only in-frame clones and lacks some. The sample contains about 2.4 million clones, over 85% of which appear only once. A word on this clone: The antigen is unknown.

Points from the study as a whole: Among non-shared clonotypes, generation probabilities were lower than among those shared by all four donors. Blood alone was sampled, and tissue repertoires likely differ.

The sequence was collected from a man aged 18 to 30 in good health. Some clones in this sample may be carry-over from other donors' samples. Specimen: naive CD4+ T cells from PBMCs. The subset is: CD45RA+ positively selected. This chain joins TRBV19 and TRBJ1-4; D call uncertain. CDR3 residues: CASSITRTNEKLFF. DNA of the CDR3: TGTGCCAGTAGTATTACGAGAACTAATGAAAAACTGTTTTTT.